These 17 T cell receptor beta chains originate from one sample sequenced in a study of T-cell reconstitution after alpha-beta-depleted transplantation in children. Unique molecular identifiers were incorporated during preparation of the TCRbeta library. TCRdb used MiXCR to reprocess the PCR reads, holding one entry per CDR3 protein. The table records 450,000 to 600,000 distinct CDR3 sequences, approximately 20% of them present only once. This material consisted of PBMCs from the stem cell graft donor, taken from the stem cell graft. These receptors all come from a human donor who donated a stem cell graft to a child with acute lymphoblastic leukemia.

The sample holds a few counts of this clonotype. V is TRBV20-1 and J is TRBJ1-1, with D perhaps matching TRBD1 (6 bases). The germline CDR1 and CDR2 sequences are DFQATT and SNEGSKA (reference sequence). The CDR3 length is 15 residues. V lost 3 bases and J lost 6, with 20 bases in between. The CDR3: CSASPRQVGRAEAFF. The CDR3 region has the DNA TGCAGTGCTAGCCCCCGACAGGTTGGAAGGGCTGAAGCTTTCTTT.

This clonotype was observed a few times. CDR3 amino acids: CATRGGNTEAFF. Here the CDR3 DNA reads TGTGCCACCAGGGGAGGGAACACTGAAGCTTTCTTT. The rearrangement links TRBV27 to TRBJ1-1, with D perhaps matching TRBD1 (6 bases). This CDR3 contains 12 residues. Germline CDR1 and CDR2: MNHEY and SMNVEV (reference sequence). Trimming took 10 bases from V and 1 from J, leaving 10 bases between them.

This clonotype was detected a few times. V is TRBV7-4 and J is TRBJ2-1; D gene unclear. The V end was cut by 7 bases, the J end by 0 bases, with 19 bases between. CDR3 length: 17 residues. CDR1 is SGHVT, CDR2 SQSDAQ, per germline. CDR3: CASTEVRVMGSYNEQFF. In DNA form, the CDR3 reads TGTGCCAGCACCGAAGTCCGGGTGATGGGCTCCTACAATGAGCAGTTCTTC.

The CDR3 DNA reads TGTGCCAGCAGCCGCGGACAGGGCCTTCAAGAGACCCAGTACTTC. This gives the protein CASSRGQGLQETQYF. The chain is built from TRBV7-8 and TRBJ2-5; TRBD1 matches 8 bases. Per the germline V gene, CDR1 is SGHVS and CDR2 is FQNEAQ. V lost 5 bases and J lost 2; bases outside the gene matches: 7. CDR3 size: 15 residues.

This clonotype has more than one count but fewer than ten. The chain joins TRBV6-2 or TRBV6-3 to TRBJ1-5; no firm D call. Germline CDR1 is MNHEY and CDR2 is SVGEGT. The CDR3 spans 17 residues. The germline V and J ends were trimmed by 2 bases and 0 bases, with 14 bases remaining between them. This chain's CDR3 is CASSYPWAIYSNQPQHF. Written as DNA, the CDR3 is TGTGCCAGCAGTTACCCTTGGGCAATTTATAGCAATCAGCCCCAGCATTTT.

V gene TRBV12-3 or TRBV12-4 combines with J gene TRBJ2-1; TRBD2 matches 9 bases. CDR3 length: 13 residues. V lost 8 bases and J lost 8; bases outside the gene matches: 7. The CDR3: CASGPSGIHEQFF. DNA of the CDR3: TGTGCCAGCGGACCTAGCGGGATCCATGAGCAGTTCTTC.

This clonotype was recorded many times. The CDR3 loop is CASSYYRGNEQFF. The CDR3 DNA sequence: TGCGCCAGCAGCTACTACAGGGGGAATGAGCAGTTCTTC. V usage is TRBV5-1 and J usage is TRBJ2-1; 8 bases are shared with TRBD1. V shed 3 bases and J 7 bases; nucleotides not matched to a gene: 3. Germline CDR1 SGHRS, CDR2 YFSETQ. CDR3 length: 13 residues. The complete variable domain, with remaining parts taken from reference TRBV5-1 and TRBJ2-1, reads KAGVTQTPRYLIKTRGQQVTLSCSPISGHRSVSWYQQTPGQGLQFLFEYFSETQRNKGNFPGRFSGRQFSNSRSEMNVSTLELGDSALYLCASSYYRGNEQFFGPGTRLTVL.

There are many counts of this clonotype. CDR3 region: CASSSTSTDTQYF. The CDR3 DNA sequence: TGCGCCAGCAGCTCCACTAGCACAGATACGCAGTATTTT. The chain uses TRBV5-1 and TRBJ2-3; D is undetermined. This CDR3 region has 13 residues. From germline, CDR1 is SGHRS and CDR2 YFSETQ. V shed 3 bases and J shed 0 bases, with 5 bases lying between them.

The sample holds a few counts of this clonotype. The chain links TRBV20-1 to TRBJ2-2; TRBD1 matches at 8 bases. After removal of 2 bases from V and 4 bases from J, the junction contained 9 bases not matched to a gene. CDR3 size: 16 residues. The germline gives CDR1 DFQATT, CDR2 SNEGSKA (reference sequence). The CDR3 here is CSARRTRGLVTGELFF. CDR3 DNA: TGCAGTGCTAGAAGGACCAGGGGGCTGGTCACCGGGGAGCTGTTTTTT.

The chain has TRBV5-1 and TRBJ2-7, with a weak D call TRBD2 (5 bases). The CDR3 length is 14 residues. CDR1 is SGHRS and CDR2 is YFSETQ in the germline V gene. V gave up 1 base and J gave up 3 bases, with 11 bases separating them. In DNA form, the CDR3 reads TGCGCCAGCAGCTTGAATCGGGATAGCTACGAGCAGTACTTC. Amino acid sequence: CASSLNRDSYEQYF.

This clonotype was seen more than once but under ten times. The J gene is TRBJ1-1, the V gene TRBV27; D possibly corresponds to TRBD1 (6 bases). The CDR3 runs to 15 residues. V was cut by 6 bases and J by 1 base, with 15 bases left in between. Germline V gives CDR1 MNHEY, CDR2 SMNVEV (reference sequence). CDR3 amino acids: CASRFPTGSNTEAFF. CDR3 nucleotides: TGTGCCAGCAGATTCCCGACAGGATCGAACACTGAAGCTTTCTTT.

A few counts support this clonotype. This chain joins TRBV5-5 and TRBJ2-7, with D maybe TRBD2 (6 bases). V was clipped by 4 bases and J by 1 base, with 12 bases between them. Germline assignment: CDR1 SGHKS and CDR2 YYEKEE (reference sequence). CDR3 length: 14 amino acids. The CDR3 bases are TGTGCCAGCAGCCCGAGGACTATATCCTACGAGCAGTACTTC. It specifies CASSPRTISYEQYF.

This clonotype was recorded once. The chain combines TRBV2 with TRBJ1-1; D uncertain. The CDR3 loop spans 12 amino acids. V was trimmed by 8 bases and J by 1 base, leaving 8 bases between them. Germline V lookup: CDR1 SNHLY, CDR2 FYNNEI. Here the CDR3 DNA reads TGTGCCAGCGACCTATGGAACACTGAAGCTTTCTTT. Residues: CASDLWNTEAFF.

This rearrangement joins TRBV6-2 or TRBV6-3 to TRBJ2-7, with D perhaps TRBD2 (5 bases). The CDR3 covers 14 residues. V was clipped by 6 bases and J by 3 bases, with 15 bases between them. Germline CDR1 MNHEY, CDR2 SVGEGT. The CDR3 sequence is CASRDLLGLYEQYF. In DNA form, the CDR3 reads TGTGCCAGCAGGGATCTACTCGGACTCTACGAGCAGTACTTC.

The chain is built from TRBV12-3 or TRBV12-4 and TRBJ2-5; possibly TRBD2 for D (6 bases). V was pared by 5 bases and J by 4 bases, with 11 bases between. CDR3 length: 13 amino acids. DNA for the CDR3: TGTGCCAGCAGTGACTGGGGACTAGAGACCCAGTACTTC. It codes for CASSDWGLETQYF.

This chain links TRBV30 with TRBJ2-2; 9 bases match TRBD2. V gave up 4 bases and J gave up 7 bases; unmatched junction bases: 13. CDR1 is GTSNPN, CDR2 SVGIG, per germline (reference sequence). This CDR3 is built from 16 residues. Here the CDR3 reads CAWTLGLAPVGGELFF. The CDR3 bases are TGTGCCTGGACCCTGGGACTAGCCCCCGTCGGCGGGGAGCTGTTTTTT.

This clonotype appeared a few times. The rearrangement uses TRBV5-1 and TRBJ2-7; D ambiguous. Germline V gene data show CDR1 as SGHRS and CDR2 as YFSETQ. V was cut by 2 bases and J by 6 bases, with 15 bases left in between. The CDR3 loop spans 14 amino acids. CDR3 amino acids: CASSFGESVAEQYF. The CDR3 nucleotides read TGCGCCAGCAGCTTTGGGGAATCCGTCGCCGAGCAGTACTTC.